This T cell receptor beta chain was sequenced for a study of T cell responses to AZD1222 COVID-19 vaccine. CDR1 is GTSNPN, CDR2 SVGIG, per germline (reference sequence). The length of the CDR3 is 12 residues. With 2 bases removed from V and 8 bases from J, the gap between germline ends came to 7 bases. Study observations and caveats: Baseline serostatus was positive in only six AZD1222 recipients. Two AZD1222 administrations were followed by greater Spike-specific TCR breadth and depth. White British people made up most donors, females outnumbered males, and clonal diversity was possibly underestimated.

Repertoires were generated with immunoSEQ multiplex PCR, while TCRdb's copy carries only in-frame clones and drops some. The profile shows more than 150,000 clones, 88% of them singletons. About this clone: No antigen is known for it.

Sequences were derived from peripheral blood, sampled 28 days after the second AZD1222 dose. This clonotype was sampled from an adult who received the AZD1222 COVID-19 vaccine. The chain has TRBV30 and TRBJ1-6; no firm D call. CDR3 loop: CAWSFKDSPLHF. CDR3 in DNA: TGTGCCTGGAGTTTCAAGGATTCACCCCTCCACTTT.